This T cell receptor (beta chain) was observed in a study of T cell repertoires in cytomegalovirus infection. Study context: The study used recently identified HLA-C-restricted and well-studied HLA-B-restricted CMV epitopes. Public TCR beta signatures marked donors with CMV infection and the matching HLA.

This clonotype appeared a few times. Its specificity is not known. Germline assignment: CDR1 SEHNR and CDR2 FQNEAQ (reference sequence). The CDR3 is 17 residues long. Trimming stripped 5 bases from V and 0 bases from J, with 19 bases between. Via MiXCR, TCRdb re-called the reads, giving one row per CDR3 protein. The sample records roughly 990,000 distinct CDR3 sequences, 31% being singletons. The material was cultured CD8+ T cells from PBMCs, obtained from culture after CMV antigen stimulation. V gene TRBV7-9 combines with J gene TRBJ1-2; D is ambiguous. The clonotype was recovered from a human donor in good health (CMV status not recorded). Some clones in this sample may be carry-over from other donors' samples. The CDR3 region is CASSNQRLPITNYGYTF. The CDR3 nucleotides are TGTGCCAGCAGCAACCAGAGGTTGCCTATCACTAACTATGGCTACACCTTC.